Listed here are 22 T cell receptor beta chains from one sample, sequenced in a study of shared clonotypes between healthy human individuals. CD8 cells regarded as naive lacked CD45RO, were positively chosen for CCR7, and omitted terminally differentiated effector memory CD45RA+ cells. The repertoire was sequenced with immunoSEQ multiplex PCR; TCRdb's copy has only in-frame clones and lacks some. Of some 800,000 clones listed, 90% to 95% are singletons. Material: naive CD8+ T cells sorted from blood. Source of these receptors: a man younger than 45 in good health.

The chain carries TRBV19 and TRBJ1-1; TRBD1 might be the D (6 bases). The CDR3 loop spans 15 amino acids. V lost 0 bases and J lost 3, with 11 bases in between. Per germline, CDR1 LNHDA and CDR2 SQIVND (reference sequence). CDR3 sequence reads: CASSIDFRGDTEAFF. The CDR3 DNA is TGTGCCAGTAGTATAGATTTCAGGGGCGACACTGAAGCTTTCTTT.

The J gene is TRBJ1-3, the V gene TRBV7-9; no clear D. The V end lost 3 bases, the J end lost 6 bases, and 15 bases lay between the germline ends. Germline values: CDR1 SEHNR, CDR2 FQNEAQ (reference sequence). CDR3 size: 15 residues. The CDR3 here is CASSLTIQRKNTIYF. The CDR3 bases are TGTGCCAGCAGCTTGACCATCCAGAGAAAAAACACCATATATTTT.

The rearrangement joins TRBV27 to TRBJ2-1; D is uncertain. Germline CDR1 and CDR2: MNHEY and SMNVEV (reference sequence). Trimming pared 10 bases from V and 0 bases from J, leaving 16 bases between. The CDR3 covers 15 residues. The CDR3 sequence is CATRAAESSYNEQFF. Written as DNA, the CDR3 is TGTGCCACCCGGGCGGCGGAGAGCTCCTACAATGAGCAGTTCTTC.

V is TRBV7-6 and J is TRBJ2-3, with TRBD2 matching 7 bases. The CDR3 consists of 15 residues. Losses at the gene ends were 2 bases for V and 3 bases for J; bases not matched to a gene: 5. The V gene's germline CDR1 is SGHVS and CDR2 FNYEAQ. This CDR3 reads CASSLRREMTDTQYF. The CDR3 coding sequence is TGTGCCAGCAGCTTAAGGCGGGAGATGACAGATACGCAGTATTTT.

The rearrangement joins TRBV14 to TRBJ2-7, with 9 positions matching TRBD2. The junction had 6 bases not matched to a gene; V was cut back by 0 bases and J by 3 bases. The CDR3 length is 16 residues. From germline, CDR1 is SGHDN and CDR2 FVKESK. The CDR3 here is CASSQDWPSGNYEQYF. The CDR3 DNA reads TGTGCCAGCAGCCAAGATTGGCCTAGCGGGAACTACGAGCAGTACTTC.

This rearrangement joins TRBV4-1 to TRBJ1-1; a weak D match, TRBD1 (5 bases). Germline V lookup: CDR1 MGHRA, CDR2 YSYEKL. The V gene lost 1 base and the J gene lost 3 bases, with 9 bases spanning the gap. The CDR3 covers 14 residues. The CDR3 is CASSQGPGYTEAFF. The CDR3 nucleotides read TGCGCCAGCAGCCAAGGTCCAGGGTACACTGAAGCTTTCTTT.

The chain carries TRBV6-6 and TRBJ1-2; 9 bases match TRBD1. CDR1 and CDR2 (germline): MNHNY, SVGAGI (reference sequence). CDR3 length: 16 residues. After removal of 0 bases from V and 3 bases from J, the junction contained 5 bases not matched to a gene. CDR3 DNA sequence: TGTGCCAGCAGTTACTCACCGGGACAGGGTGACTATGGCTACACCTTC. It is translated as CASSYSPGQGDYGYTF.

The table lists this clone with a count of one. The chain joins TRBV28 to TRBJ1-5; maybe TRBD1 (5 bases). The CDR3 is 15 residues long. Germline V lookup: CDR1 MDHEN, CDR2 SYDVKM. Trimming left V 7 bases short and J 4 bases short, with 17 bases between. CDR3 residues: CASTLTGFGNQPQHF. Here the CDR3 DNA reads TGTGCCAGCACTCTAACAGGATTTGGTAATCAGCCCCAGCATTTT. The full variable domain, completed using reference TRBV28 and TRBJ1-5, is DVKVTQSSRYLVKRTGEKVFLECVQDMDHENMFWYRQDPGLGLRLIYFSYDVKMKEKGDIPEGYSVSREKKERFSLILESASTNQTSMYLCASTLTGFGNQPQHFGDGTRLSIL.

This clone appeared once. The rearrangement links TRBV7-2 to TRBJ2-5; TRBD1 matches 7 bases. The ends lost 5 bases at V and 5 bases at J; junction bases unmatched: 14. CDR1 is SGHTA and CDR2 is FQGNSA in the germline V gene. The CDR3 covers 16 residues. CDR3 sequence reads: CASSHRQGRSRETQYF. DNA for the CDR3: TGTGCCAGCAGCCATCGACAGGGACGGTCCCGGGAGACCCAGTACTTC.

In its sample, this clone was seen once. The chain links TRBV5-6 to TRBJ1-5, with D hard to call. The CDR3 is 14 residues long. The V end lost 4 bases, the J end lost 2 bases, and 10 bases lay between the germline ends. Germline-derived CDR1 and CDR2 are SGHDT and YYEEEE. The CDR3 reads CASSHGSGNQPQHF. CDR3 sequence (DNA): TGTGCCAGCAGCCACGGGTCGGGCAATCAGCCCCAGCATTTT.

The chain is built from TRBV30 and TRBJ2-7; D gene ambiguous. This CDR3 is 13 amino acids long. CDR1 and CDR2 from the germline V gene are GTSNPN and SVGIG (reference sequence). V lost 2 bases and J lost 4, with 12 bases in between. Here the CDR3 reads CAWSYFIGYEQYF. The CDR3 nucleotides are TGTGCCTGGAGTTACTTCATCGGTTACGAGCAGTACTTC.

The V gene is TRBV9, the J gene TRBJ2-1; D tentatively fits TRBD1 or TRBD2 (5 bases each). V was shortened by 3 bases and J by 5 bases, with 18 bases between the two germline ends. The CDR3 sequence is 16 residues long. In germline, CDR1 is SGDLS, CDR2 YYNGEE. Written as DNA, the CDR3 is TGTGCCAGCAGCGCCCCCGAGGGTCAGACAGACAATGAGCAGTTCTTC. Its protein is CASSAPEGQTDNEQFF. Full variable domain (missing parts from reference TRBV9 and TRBJ2-1): DSGVTQTPKHLITATGQRVTLRCSPRSGDLSVYWYQQSLDQGLQFLIQYYNGEERAKGNILERFSAQQFPDLHSELNLSSLELGDSALYFCASSAPEGQTDNEQFFGPGTRLTVL.

V usage is TRBV9 and J usage is TRBJ2-3; TRBD2 aligns across 8 bases. Trimming at V came to 0 bases and at J to 1 base, leaving 13 bases not matched to a gene. CDR3 length equals 19 residues. The germline CDR1 and CDR2 sequences are SGDLS and YYNGEE. CDR3: CASSVGISGVFGGTDTQYF. DNA of the CDR3: TGTGCCAGCAGCGTAGGGATTAGCGGGGTCTTTGGTGGCACAGATACGCAGTATTTT.

In DNA form, the CDR3 reads TGTGCCAGCGGAGCGGCCTCGGGCTACGAGCAGTACTTC. Its translation is CASGAASGYEQYF. The rearrangement uses TRBV9 and TRBJ2-7; possible D gene TRBD2, 5 bases. Trimming took 7 bases from V and 3 from J, leaving 14 bases between them. The CDR3 contains 13 residues. The germline CDR1 and CDR2 sequences are SGDLS and YYNGEE. Full variable domain (missing parts from reference TRBV9 and TRBJ2-7): DSGVTQTPKHLITATGQRVTLRCSPRSGDLSVYWYQQSLDQGLQFLIQYYNGEERAKGNILERFSAQQFPDLHSELNLSSLELGDSALYFCASGAASGYEQYFGPGTRLTVT.

J is TRBJ2-1 and V is TRBV7-9; D is possibly TRBD1 or TRBD2 (5 bases each). Between the trimmed V and J ends, which lost 6 bases and 8 bases, there was a span of 20 bases. The CDR3 spans 15 residues. Germline-derived CDR1 and CDR2 are SEHNR and FQNEAQ (reference sequence). The DNA of the CDR3 is TGTGCCAGCAGACTGGGGACCCACCTGGTGGATGAGCAGTTCTTC. Its protein product is CASRLGTHLVDEQFF. Together with reference TRBV7-9 and TRBJ2-1, the CDR3 gives the full variable domain: DTGVSQNPRHKITKRGQNVTFRCDPISEHNRLYWYRQTLGQGPEFLTYFQNEAQLEKSRLLSDRFSAERPKGSFSTLEIQRTEQGDSAMYLCASRLGTHLVDEQFFGPGTRLTVL.

CDR3 bases: TGTGCCAGCACGACATGGGACACTCCGGCCCCTGAAGCTTTCTTT. Residues: CASTTWDTPAPEAFF. The J gene is TRBJ1-1, the V gene TRBV7-6; tentatively, D is TRBD1 (6 bases). The CDR3 is 15 amino acids. Germline V gene sequence: CDR1 SGHVS, CDR2 FNYEAQ. V dropped 7 bases and J dropped 6 bases, with 21 bases sitting between them.

The chain couples TRBV11-2 to TRBJ2-7; 12 bases are a match to TRBD2. The CDR3 is 15 residues long. The germline V gene has CDR1 SGHAT and CDR2 FQNNGV. After removal of 4 bases from V and 2 bases from J, the junction contained 3 bases not matched to a gene. The CDR3 sequence: CASSSGTSGPYEQYF. CDR3 in DNA: TGTGCCAGCAGCTCCGGGACTAGCGGGCCCTACGAGCAGTACTTC.

The V and J genes are TRBV6-6 and TRBJ2-5, with D possibly being TRBD1 or TRBD2 (6 bases each). CDR1 is MNHNY, CDR2 SVGAGI, per germline (reference sequence). The CDR3 runs to 15 residues. The V and J ends lost 6 bases and 4 bases respectively, with 18 bases between them. This CDR3 reads CASRGAGEAGETQYF. The CDR3 DNA sequence: TGTGCCAGCAGGGGGGCAGGGGAGGCGGGAGAGACCCAGTACTTC.

The chain recombines TRBV27 with TRBJ2-1; TRBD2 matches 10 bases. Germline values: CDR1 MNHEY, CDR2 SMNVEV (reference sequence). V shed 5 bases and J 8 bases; nucleotides not matched to a gene: 15. CDR3 size: 17 residues. The CDR3: CASSPTLLAGVSDEQFF. The DNA for the CDR3 is TGTGCCAGCAGTCCGACCCTTCTAGCGGGAGTTAGCGATGAGCAGTTCTTC.

The chain carries TRBV10-2 and TRBJ1-1; D not resolved. CDR1 WSHSY and CDR2 SAAADI come from the germline V gene. The CDR3 is made up of 13 amino acids. Between the trimmed V and J ends, which lost 4 bases and 1 base, there was a span of 7 bases. The CDR3 region has the DNA TGCGCCAGCAGTGCCTGGGGGAACACTGAAGCTTTCTTT. The encoded protein is CASSAWGNTEAFF.

The rearrangement links TRBV4-3 to TRBJ2-1; 14 nucleotides align to TRBD2. The CDR3 runs 18 residues. Germline CDR1 is LGHNA and CDR2 is YSLEER. V shed 3 bases and J 2 bases; nucleotides not matched to a gene: 6. CDR3 sequence reads: CASSQGGLAGVPYNEQFF. CDR3 DNA sequence: TGCGCCAGCAGCCAGGGGGGACTAGCGGGAGTCCCCTACAATGAGCAGTTCTTC.

The V call is TRBV18, the J call TRBJ2-7; tentatively, D is TRBD1 or TRBD2 (5 bases each). Germline lookup yields CDR1 KGHSH and CDR2 LQKENI. The germline V and J ends were trimmed by 3 bases and 6 bases, with 12 bases remaining between them. This CDR3 has 13 residues. DNA of the CDR3: TGTGCCAGCTCACCGCCGGGACCTTCCGAGCAGTACTTC. Its translation is CASSPPGPSEQYF. Filled out from reference TRBV18 and TRBJ2-7, the complete variable domain reads NAGVMQNPRHLVRRRGQEARLRCSPMKGHSHVYWYRQLPEEGLKFMVYLQKENIIDESGMPKERFSAEFPKEGPSILRIQQVVRGDSAAYFCASSPPGPSEQYFGPGTRLTVT.